The following is a TCR beta chain sequence with its context. This specimen belongs to a study of blood T cells in healthy people across ages. Deletions cut 0 bases from V and 0 bases from J, with 9 bases between. In germline, CDR1 is LGHNA, CDR2 YSLEER. The CDR3 extends over 15 amino acids. A sample-barcoded 5' primer and a J-beta primer mix were used in a second PCR of about 6 to 11 cycles. Via MiXCR, TCRdb re-called the 5' RACE reads, giving one row per CDR3 protein. The sample contains 1.5 million to 2 million distinct CDR3 sequences, around 48% of which appear only once. Input material: blood. This clonotype was obtained from a woman aged 40 to 50 in good health. V usage is TRBV4-3 and J usage is TRBJ2-7; unclear D gene. In DNA form, the CDR3 reads TGCGCCAGCAGCCAAGATCTGGATTTCTCCTACGAGCAGTACTTC. It specifies CASSQDLDFSYEQYF.